The clone carrying this TCR beta chain was detected a few times. No antigen is known for it. The germline V gene encodes CDR1 ENHRY and CDR2 SYGVKD. The V segment lost 6 bases and the J segment 4 bases; nucleotides outside the gene matches: 13. The CDR3 is 16 amino acids. In making TCR cDNA, 5'RACE template switching added a universal primer site and UMIs to it. TCRdb reanalysed the 5' RACE reads using MiXCR and keeps one entry per CDR3 protein. The sample shows hundreds of thousands of distinct CDR3 sequences, about 12% of them seen only once. The data belong to a study of T cells after yellow fever vaccination. Study-wide points: In post-booster samples, most primary-vaccination clones reappeared (roughly 96% CD4, nearly 90% CD8).

The J gene is TRBJ2-7, the V gene TRBV10-3, with 9 bases lining up with TRBD2. The origin of this receptor is a man aged 25-45 years who received the YFV17D yellow fever vaccine. The sequences come from PBMCs, collected on the day of the yellow fever booster vaccination. CDR3: CAISGGGGRGLYEQYF. CDR3 DNA: TGTGCCATCAGCGGGGGTGGCGGGAGGGGATTATACGAGCAGTACTTC.